The next 17 T cell receptor beta chains were all read from a single sample in a study of vaccination and CD4 T cells after COVID-19. Sequencing of cultured CD4+ T cell DNA used the Oncomine TCR Beta short-read assay. TCRdb analysed the PCR reads with MiXCR anew, one entry per CDR3 protein. The repertoire holds about 25,000 distinct CDR3 sequences, with over 55% as singletons. Treatment reported: approximately 9-day PBMC culture with coronavirus spike peptide pools or control peptides (ViraFEST assay). Their antigen targets remain unknown. The material sequenced was CD4+ T cells from blood, cultured in vitro, taken after SARS-CoV-2 vaccination. These receptors were obtained from a human donor who received a COVID-19 vaccine.

V and J are TRBV20-1 and TRBJ1-4; 8 bases map to TRBD1. The CDR3 is 15 residues long. Germline V gene lookup returns CDR1 DFQATT and CDR2 SNEGSKA (reference sequence). With V trimmed by 0 bases and J by 7 bases, 7 bases remained unmatched. CDR3 in DNA: TGCAGTGCTAGAGATGATGGCAGGGGGCCTGAAAAACTGTTTTTT. Residues: CSARDDGRGPEKLFF.

The chain carries TRBV20-1 and TRBJ2-7; the D call may be TRBD1 or TRBD2 (5 bases each). This CDR3 has 13 amino acids. Trimming stripped 5 bases from V and 5 bases from J, with 16 bases between. Germline V gives CDR1 DFQATT, CDR2 SNEGSKA (reference sequence). In DNA form, the CDR3 reads TGCAGTGCTCCGACTTGGGGGAGAAACGAGCAGTACTTC. Protein product: CSAPTWGRNEQYF.

The V call is TRBV20-1, the J call TRBJ2-7; 7 bases agree with TRBD1. The V segment lost 5 bases and the J segment 3 bases; nucleotides outside the gene matches: 7. CDR3 length equals 13 residues. Germline V gene data show CDR1 as DFQATT and CDR2 as SNEGSKA (reference sequence). Here the CDR3 reads CSAPSDRDYEQYF. In DNA form, the CDR3 reads TGCAGTGCTCCCTCCGACAGGGACTACGAGCAGTACTTC.

This clonotype was detected a few times. V is TRBV6-1 and J is TRBJ1-6; tentatively, D is TRBD1 (6 bases). V shed 6 bases and J shed 9 bases, with 15 bases lying between them. The CDR3 has 14 residues. Per germline, CDR1 MNHNS and CDR2 SASEGT. CDR3 sequence reads: CASRLQGFSSPLHF. The CDR3 DNA reads as TGTGCCAGCAGACTGCAGGGGTTTAGTTCACCCCTCCACTTT.

The J gene is TRBJ1-3, the V gene TRBV20-1, with TRBD1 as a possible D gene (6 bases). Germline values: CDR1 DFQATT, CDR2 SNEGSKA (reference sequence). The ends were cut back, 6 bases at V and 2 bases at J, with 14 bases in the middle. This CDR3 spans 14 amino acids. The CDR3 sequence: CSALRGAAGNTIYF. In DNA form, the CDR3 reads TGCAGTGCCCTTCGGGGGGCGGCTGGAAACACCATATATTTT.

The chain combines TRBV7-9 with TRBJ1-5; no clear D. The CDR3 length is 14 residues. CDR1 is SEHNR and CDR2 is FQNEAQ in the germline V gene (reference sequence). The ends were cut back, 1 base at V and 3 bases at J, with 7 bases in the middle. CDR3 sequence reads: CASSLGAANQPQHF. For the CDR3, the DNA is TGTGCCAGCAGCTTAGGGGCAGCCAATCAGCCCCAGCATTTT.

This clonotype was observed a few times. Here the CDR3 reads CASSIGDIETQYF. The CDR3 DNA reads TGTGCCAGTAGTATAGGGGACATAGAGACCCAGTACTTC. The genes are TRBV19 and TRBJ2-5; weak D call: TRBD1 (6 bases). This CDR3 is built from 13 residues. The V end was cut by 1 base, the J end by 4 bases, with 7 bases between. Germline CDR1 and CDR2: LNHDA and SQIVND (reference sequence).

This rearrangement joins TRBV2 to TRBJ1-5; 7 bases agree with TRBD1. This CDR3 contains 16 residues. CDR1 SNHLY and CDR2 FYNNEI come from the germline V gene. V was pared by 4 bases and J by 0 bases, with 6 bases of the junction left unmatched. The CDR3 sequence is CASSADRAYSNQPQHF. The CDR3 DNA reads TGTGCCAGCAGTGCCGACAGGGCCTATAGCAATCAGCCCCAGCATTTT.

The V call is TRBV24-1, the J call TRBJ1-2; D ambiguous. The CDR3 contains 13 residues. Per the germline V gene, CDR1 is KGHDR and CDR2 is SFDVKD. Trimming stripped 4 bases from V and 2 bases from J, with 7 bases between. This chain's CDR3 is CATSEMENYGYTF. The CDR3 DNA sequence: TGTGCCACCAGTGAAATGGAAAACTATGGCTACACCTTC.

CDR3 nucleotide sequence: TGTGCCAGCAGCTTAGGCATGGGTGAATACGAGCAGTACTTC. It encodes CASSLGMGEYEQYF. This chain connects TRBV7-6 to TRBJ2-7; D is uncertain. Trimming cost V 1 base and J 4 bases, with 11 bases left between them. CDR3 length: 14 amino acids. From germline, CDR1 is SGHVS and CDR2 FNYEAQ.

The V call is TRBV7-9, the J call TRBJ2-7, with 7 positions matching TRBD1. Per germline, CDR1 SEHNR and CDR2 FQNEAQ (reference sequence). The V gene end was trimmed by 4 bases and the J gene end by 3 bases; junction bases not matched to a gene: 3. CDR3 length equals 13 residues. The CDR3 bases are TGTGCCAGCAGCTACCGGGACAGCTACGAGCAGTACTTC. As protein: CASSYRDSYEQYF. Supplemented by reference TRBV7-9 and TRBJ2-7, the full variable domain reads DTGVSQNPRHKITKRGQNVTFRCDPISEHNRLYWYRQTLGQGPEFLTYFQNEAQLEKSRLLSDRFSAERPKGSFSTLEIQRTEQGDSAMYLCASSYRDSYEQYFGPGTRLTVT.

The chain has TRBV10-1 and TRBJ2-2, with D hard to call. V dropped 2 bases and J dropped 3 bases, with 7 bases sitting between them. The CDR3 has 14 residues. Per germline, CDR1 WNHNN and CDR2 SYGVQD (reference sequence). The CDR3 DNA reads as TGCGCCAGCAGTGAGCCGGGTGACACCGGGGAGCTGTTTTTT. Amino acids: CASSEPGDTGELFF.

The rearrangement joins TRBV30 to TRBJ2-2, with a weak D call TRBD2 (6 bases). CDR3 length: 14 residues. V was cut by 8 bases and J by 2 bases, with 15 bases left in between. CDR1 is GTSNPN and CDR2 is SVGIG in the germline V gene (reference sequence). This CDR3 reads CAHHGGRNTGELFF. The CDR3 bases are TGTGCCCATCACGGAGGGCGAAACACCGGGGAGCTGTTTTTT. Looking up the rest from reference TRBV30 and TRBJ2-2 gives the full variable domain: SQTIHQWPATLVQPVGSPLSLECTVEGTSNPNLYWYRQAAGRGLQLLFYSVGIGQISSEVPQNLSASRPQDRQFILSSKKLLLSDSGFYLCAHHGGRNTGELFFGEGSRLTVL.

CDR3 sequence reads: CASSAGVGVFRETQYF. The DNA for the CDR3 is TGTGCCAGCAGTGCCGGGGTGGGGGTCTTCCGAGAGACCCAGTACTTC. The chain is built from TRBV6-1 and TRBJ2-5; D is perhaps TRBD1 or TRBD2 (5 bases each). This CDR3 is 16 amino acids long. From germline, CDR1 is MNHNS and CDR2 SASEGT. The ends were cut back, 4 bases at V and 4 bases at J, with 19 bases in the middle.

This clonotype was recorded only once. V is TRBV24-1 and J is TRBJ1-1; D gene unclear. V dropped 2 bases and J dropped 2 bases, with 5 bases sitting between them. The CDR3 spans 13 residues. Germline CDR1 KGHDR, CDR2 SFDVKD. The CDR3 protein is CATSDSHNTEAFF. CDR3 nucleotides: TGTGCCACCAGTGATTCCCACAACACTGAAGCTTTCTTT.

This clonotype was counted only a few times. V is TRBV20-1 and J is TRBJ1-2; a weak D match, TRBD1 (5 bases). The V gene lost 6 bases and the J gene lost 4 bases, with 12 bases spanning the gap. The CDR3 sequence is 12 residues long. Germline CDR1 is DFQATT and CDR2 is SNEGSKA (reference sequence). Written as DNA, the CDR3 is TGCAGTGCCCCGGACCAGGGCTATGGCTACACCTTC. It encodes CSAPDQGYGYTF.

The V and J genes are TRBV27 and TRBJ1-1; 7 bases line up with TRBD1. With 2 bases clipped from V and 2 bases from J, the junction kept 2 bases outside the gene matches. The CDR3 loop spans 14 amino acids. The V gene's germline CDR1 is MNHEY and CDR2 SMNVEV (reference sequence). CDR3: CASSLRGRNTEAFF. CDR3 nucleotides: TGTGCCAGCAGTTTAAGGGGGCGCAACACTGAAGCTTTCTTT.